This TCR beta chain was identified during a study of post-analysis software for immune sequencing data. Across the whole study: Multiple sclerosis in the patients followed relapsing-remitting, secondary progressive and progressive-relapsing courses.

Comments on this clonotype: Its antigen is undetermined.

Unique molecular identifiers featured in each of the TCR beta cDNA libraries. A population of 1 to 10 million T cells gave rise to roughly 500,000 cDNA molecules. Each CDR3 protein gets one entry after TCRdb re-called the PCR reads with MiXCR. The table records 600,000 to 700,000 distinct CDR3 sequences, approximately 59% of them present only once. General study results and limits: F measure grouped same-batch samples tightly together. In patients, TRBV5-6, TRBV5-1 and TRBV20-1 belonged to five TRBV segments found more frequently than in controls. Controls' normalized Chao1 diversity significantly exceeded that of multiple sclerosis patients.

Germline values: CDR1 DFQATT, CDR2 SNEGSKA (reference sequence). V lost 3 bases to trimming and J lost 5 bases; unmatched junction nucleotides: 11. The CDR3 spans 16 residues. The chain employs TRBV20-1 and TRBJ2-4; 9 bases are shared with TRBD2. Sequenced material: blood. This clonotype originated in a girl aged 2 to 9 with multiple sclerosis. The CDR3, as DNA: TGCAGTGCTAGCATCATGGCGGGAGGGCTTCAAAACATTCAGTACTTC. Protein sequence: CSASIMAGGLQNIQYF.